What follows are 6 T cell receptor beta chains derived from one specimen sequenced in a study of human T cells and chemical hapten exposure. Time point given: patch test 3, about 24 weeks after DPC sensitization. The treatment is: therapeutic diphenylcyclopropenone sensitization with weekly scalp DPC. Using its own MiXCR run on the RACE reads, TCRdb lists one record per CDR3 protein. Among about 110,000 distinct CDR3 sequences, around 34% were seen once, and the ten largest hold roughly 2.6%. This sample comprised whole blood, obtained in connection with sensitization to the hapten diphenylcyclopropenone (DPC). The receptors derive from a man between 40 and 49 years old with alopecia areata. Some clones in this sample may be carry-over from other donors' samples.

This clonotype turned up a few times. The chain links TRBV6-6 to TRBJ2-6, with TRBD2 as a possible D gene (5 bases). The V end was cut by 3 bases, the J end by 2 bases, with 8 bases between. Germline-derived CDR1 and CDR2 are MNHNY and SVGAGI (reference sequence). This CDR3 is 15 amino acids long. CDR3 protein: CASSYSETGANVLTF. The CDR3 DNA sequence: TGTGCCAGCAGTTATAGCGAAACTGGGGCCAACGTCCTGACTTTC.

The gene calls are TRBV12-3 or TRBV12-4 and TRBJ2-1; unclear D gene. Between the trimmed V and J ends, which lost 0 bases and 4 bases, there was a span of 7 bases. There are 14 residues in the CDR3. The DNA of the CDR3 is TGTGCCAGCAGTTTAGCGTCGGGTTACAATGAGCAGTTCTTC. Its translation is CASSLASGYNEQFF.

This clonotype appeared a few times. V usage is TRBV9 and J usage is TRBJ2-4; a weak D match, TRBD2 (6 bases). Trimming cost V 4 bases and J 0 bases, with 14 bases left between them. The CDR3 spans 16 residues. CDR1 and CDR2 (germline): SGDLS, YYNGEE. CDR3 nucleotides: TGTGCCAGCAGCCCCCTTAGCGGTGGAGCCAAAAACATTCAGTACTTC. This gives the protein CASSPLSGGAKNIQYF.

V usage is TRBV29-1 and J usage is TRBJ2-7; D is ambiguous. Germline values: CDR1 SQVTM, CDR2 ANQGSEA. Trimming removed 4 bases at V and 0 bases at J, with 1 base between. The CDR3 totals 10 residues. CDR3 loop: CSVVSYEQYV. The DNA of the CDR3 is TGCAGCGTTGTCTCCTACGAGCAGTACGTC.

This chain joins TRBV5-6 and TRBJ1-2; maybe TRBD1 (5 bases). CDR1 SGHDT and CDR2 YYEEEE come from the germline V gene. The CDR3 length is 13 residues. Trimming left V 0 bases short and J 4 bases short, with 7 bases between. The CDR3 loop is CASSLERGYGYTF. The CDR3 nucleotides are TGTGCCAGCAGCTTGGAGAGGGGCTATGGCTACACCTTC.

The chain uses TRBV7-9 and TRBJ2-1; no clear D gene. Germline loops: CDR1 SEHNR, CDR2 FQNEAQ (reference sequence). V lost 4 bases and J lost 4, with 11 bases in between. This CDR3 region has 14 residues. CDR3 sequence (DNA): TGTGCCAGCAGCTCCGACACATTTTACAATGAGCAGTTCTTC. Translated: CASSSDTFYNEQFF.